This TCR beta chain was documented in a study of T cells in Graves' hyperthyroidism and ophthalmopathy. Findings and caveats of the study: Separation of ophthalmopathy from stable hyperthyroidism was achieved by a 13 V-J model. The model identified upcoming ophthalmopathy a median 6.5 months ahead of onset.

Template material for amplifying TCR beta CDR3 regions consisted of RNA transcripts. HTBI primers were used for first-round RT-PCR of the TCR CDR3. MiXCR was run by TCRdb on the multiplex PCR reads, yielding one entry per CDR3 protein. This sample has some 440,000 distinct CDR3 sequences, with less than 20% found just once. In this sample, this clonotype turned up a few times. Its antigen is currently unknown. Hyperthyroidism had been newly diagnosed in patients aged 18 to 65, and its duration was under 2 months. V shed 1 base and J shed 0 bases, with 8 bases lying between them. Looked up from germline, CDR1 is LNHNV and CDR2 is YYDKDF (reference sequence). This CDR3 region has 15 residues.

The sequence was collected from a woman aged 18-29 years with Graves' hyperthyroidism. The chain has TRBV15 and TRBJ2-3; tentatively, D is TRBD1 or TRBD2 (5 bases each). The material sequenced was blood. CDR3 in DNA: TGTGCCACCAGCAGAGGAGGGGAGAGCACAGATACGCAGTATTTT. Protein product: CATSRGGESTDTQYF.